This T cell receptor beta chain was sequenced in a study of cytomegalovirus exposure and HLA in healthy donors. The germline CDR1 and CDR2 sequences are SNHLY and FYNNEI. The CDR3 covers 13 residues. V shed 7 bases, J shed 6 bases, and the junction held 6 bases outside the gene matches. The protocol was immunoSEQ multiplex PCR, while the TCRdb copy is restricted to in-frame clones and leaves out a portion. The table includes 220,000 or so clones, around 90% detected once. This receptor was identified in a woman aged 18 to 35 in good health and CMV-seropositive. The rearrangement uses TRBV2 and TRBJ1-5; TRBD1 agrees at 7 bases. Sample: PBMCs. CDR3 nucleotide sequence: TGTGCCAGCACCCAGGGGGAAGGTCAGCCCCAGCATTTT. It translates to CASTQGEGQPQHF.